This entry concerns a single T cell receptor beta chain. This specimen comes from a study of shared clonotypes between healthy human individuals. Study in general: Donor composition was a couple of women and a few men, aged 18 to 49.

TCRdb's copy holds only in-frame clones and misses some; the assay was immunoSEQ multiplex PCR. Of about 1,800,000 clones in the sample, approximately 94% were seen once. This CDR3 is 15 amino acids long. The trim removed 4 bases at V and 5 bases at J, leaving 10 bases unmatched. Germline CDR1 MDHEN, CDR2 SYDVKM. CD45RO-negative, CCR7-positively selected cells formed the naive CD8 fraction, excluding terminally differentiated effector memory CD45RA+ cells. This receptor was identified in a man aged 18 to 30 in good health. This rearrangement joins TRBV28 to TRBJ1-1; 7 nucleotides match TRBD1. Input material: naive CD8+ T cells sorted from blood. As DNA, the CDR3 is TGTGCCAGCAGTTCGGCCCCAGGGGGGAGGACTGAAGCTTTCTTT. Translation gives CASSSAPGGRTEAFF. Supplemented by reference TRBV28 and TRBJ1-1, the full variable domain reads DVKVTQSSRYLVKRTGEKVFLECVQDMDHENMFWYRQDPGLGLRLIYFSYDVKMKEKGDIPEGYSVSREKKERFSLILESASTNQTSMYLCASSSAPGGRTEAFFGQGTRLTVV.